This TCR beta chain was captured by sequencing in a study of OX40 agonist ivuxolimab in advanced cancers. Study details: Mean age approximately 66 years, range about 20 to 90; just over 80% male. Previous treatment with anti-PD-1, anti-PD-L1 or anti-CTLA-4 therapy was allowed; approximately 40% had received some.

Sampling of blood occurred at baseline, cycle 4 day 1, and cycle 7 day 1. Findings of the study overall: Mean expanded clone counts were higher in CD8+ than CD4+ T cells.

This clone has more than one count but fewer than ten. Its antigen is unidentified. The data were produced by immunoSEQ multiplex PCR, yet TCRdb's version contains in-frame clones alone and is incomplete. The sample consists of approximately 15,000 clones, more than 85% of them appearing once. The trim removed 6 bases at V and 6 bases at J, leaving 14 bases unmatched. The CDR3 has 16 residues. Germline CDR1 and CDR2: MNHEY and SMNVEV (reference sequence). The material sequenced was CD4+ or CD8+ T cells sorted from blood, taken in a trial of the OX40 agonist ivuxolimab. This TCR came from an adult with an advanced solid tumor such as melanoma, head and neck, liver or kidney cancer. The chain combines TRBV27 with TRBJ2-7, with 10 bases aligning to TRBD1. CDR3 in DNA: TGTGCCAGCAGAATAACCCCCGGGACAGGGGAGGGCGAGCAGTACTTC. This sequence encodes CASRITPGTGEGEQYF.